This T cell receptor (beta chain) was obtained from a study of T-cell memory formation after mild COVID-19. Study as a whole: TCR clusters were mostly donor specific.

This clonotype appeared a few times. What it binds is not known. The CDR3 runs to 15 residues. V dropped 0 bases and J dropped 5 bases, with 14 bases sitting between them. Looked up from germline, CDR1 is LGHNA and CDR2 is YSLEER. In TCRdb, the 5' RACE reads were re-called with MiXCR into one record per CDR3 protein. The sample lists 300,000 or so distinct CDR3 sequences; approximately 16% were seen once. Study-wide results and caveats: Among CD4+ contracting clones, most were CM and EM, and CD8+ ones EMRA. Pre-infection memory already had some responding clones, implying cross-reactive memory joined.

The rearrangement joins TRBV4-3 to TRBJ2-7, with D possibly TRBD2 on 5 matching bases. The clonotype comes from a man aged 18-30 years who had mild COVID-19 (a few samples of this study predate the infection). Cell type and time point are not known. Material for sequencing was PBMCs or a T cell subset sorted from them (not recorded which). CDR3 DNA sequence: TGCGCCAGCAGCCAAGACCGGGGTTGGGTCAACGAGCAGTACTTC. Protein sequence: CASSQDRGWVNEQYF.